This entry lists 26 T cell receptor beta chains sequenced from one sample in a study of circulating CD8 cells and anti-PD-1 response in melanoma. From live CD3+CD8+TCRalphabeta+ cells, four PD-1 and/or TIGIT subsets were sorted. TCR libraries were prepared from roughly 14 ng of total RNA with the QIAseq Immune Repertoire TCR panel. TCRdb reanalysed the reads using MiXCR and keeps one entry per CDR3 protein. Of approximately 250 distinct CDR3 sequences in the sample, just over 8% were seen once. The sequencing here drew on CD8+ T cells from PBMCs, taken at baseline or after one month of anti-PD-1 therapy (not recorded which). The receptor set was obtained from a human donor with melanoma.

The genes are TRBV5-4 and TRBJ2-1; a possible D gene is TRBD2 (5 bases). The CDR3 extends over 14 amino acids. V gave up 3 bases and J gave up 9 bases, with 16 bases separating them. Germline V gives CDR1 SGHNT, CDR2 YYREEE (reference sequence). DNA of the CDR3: TGTGCCAGCAGCTGGTCAGGACTGGCCGGTGAGCAGTTCTTC. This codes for CASSWSGLAGEQFF.

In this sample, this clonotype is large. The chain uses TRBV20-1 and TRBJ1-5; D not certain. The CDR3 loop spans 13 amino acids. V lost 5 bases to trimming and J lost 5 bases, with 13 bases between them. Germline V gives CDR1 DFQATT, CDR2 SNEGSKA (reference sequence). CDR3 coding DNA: TGCAGTGCTGGGCGGGCCCTAGATCAGCCCCAGCATTTT. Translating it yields CSAGRALDQPQHF.

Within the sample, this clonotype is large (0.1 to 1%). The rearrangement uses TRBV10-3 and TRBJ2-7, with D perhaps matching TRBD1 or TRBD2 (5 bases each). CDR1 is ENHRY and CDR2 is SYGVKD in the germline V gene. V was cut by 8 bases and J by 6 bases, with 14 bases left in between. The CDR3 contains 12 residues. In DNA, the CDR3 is TGTGCCATCGGAGCCGGGGCGGCCGAGCAGTACTTC. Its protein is CAIGAGAAEQYF.

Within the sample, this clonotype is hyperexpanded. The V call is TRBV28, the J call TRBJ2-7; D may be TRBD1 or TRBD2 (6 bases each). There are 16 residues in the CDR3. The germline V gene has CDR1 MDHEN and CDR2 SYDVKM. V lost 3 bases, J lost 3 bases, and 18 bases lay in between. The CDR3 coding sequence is TGTGCCAGCAGTTTGTCGGGGGCCTCGGGGCTCTACGAGCAGTACTTC. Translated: CASSLSGASGLYEQYF.

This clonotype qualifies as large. CDR3: CSARTGGSYEQYF. CDR3 sequence (DNA): TGCAGTGCCCGGACAGGGGGGTCGTACGAGCAGTACTTC. This sequence joins TRBV20-1 and TRBJ2-7, with 10 positions matching TRBD1. The ends lost 6 bases at V and 4 bases at J; junction bases unmatched: 6. The CDR3 contains 13 residues. The germline gives CDR1 DFQATT, CDR2 SNEGSKA (reference sequence).

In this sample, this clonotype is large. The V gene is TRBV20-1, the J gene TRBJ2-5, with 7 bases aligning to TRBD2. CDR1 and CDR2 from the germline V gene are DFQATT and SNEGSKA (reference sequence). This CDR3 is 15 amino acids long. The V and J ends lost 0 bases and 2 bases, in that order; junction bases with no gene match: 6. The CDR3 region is CSARDGDGRQETQYF. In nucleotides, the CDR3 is TGCAGTGCTAGAGATGGGGACGGGAGGCAAGAGACCCAGTACTTC.

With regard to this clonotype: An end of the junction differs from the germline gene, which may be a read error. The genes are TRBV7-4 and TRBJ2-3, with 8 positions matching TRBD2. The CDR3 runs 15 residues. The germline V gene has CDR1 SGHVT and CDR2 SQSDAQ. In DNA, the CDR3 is TGTGCCAGCAGCCGACTAGCGCTTTCAGCAGATACCCAGTATTTT. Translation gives CASSRLALSADTQYF.

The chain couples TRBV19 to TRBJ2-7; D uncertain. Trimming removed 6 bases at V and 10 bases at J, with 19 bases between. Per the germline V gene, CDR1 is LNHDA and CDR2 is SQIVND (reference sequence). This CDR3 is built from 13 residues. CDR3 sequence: CASSSPSSYGQYF. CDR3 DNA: TGTGCCAGTAGCTCACCGAGCTCCTACGGACAGTACTTC.

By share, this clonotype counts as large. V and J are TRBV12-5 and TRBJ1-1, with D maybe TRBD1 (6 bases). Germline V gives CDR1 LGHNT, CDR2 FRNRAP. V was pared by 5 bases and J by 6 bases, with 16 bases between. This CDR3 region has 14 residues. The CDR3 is CASGVGTGLAEAFF. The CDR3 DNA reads TGTGCTAGTGGTGTGGGAACAGGGCTCGCTGAAGCTTTCTTT.

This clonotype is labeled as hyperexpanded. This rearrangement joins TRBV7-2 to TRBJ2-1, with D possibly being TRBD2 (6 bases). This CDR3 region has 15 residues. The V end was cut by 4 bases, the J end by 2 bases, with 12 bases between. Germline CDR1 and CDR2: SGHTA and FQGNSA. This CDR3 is CASSSGSGAYNEQFF. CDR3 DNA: TGTGCCAGCAGCTCCGGCTCGGGGGCCTACAATGAGCAGTTCTTC.

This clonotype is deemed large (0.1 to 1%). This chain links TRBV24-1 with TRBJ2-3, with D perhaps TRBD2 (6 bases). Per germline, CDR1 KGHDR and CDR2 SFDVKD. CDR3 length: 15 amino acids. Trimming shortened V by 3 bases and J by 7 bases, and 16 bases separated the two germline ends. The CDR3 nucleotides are TGTGCCACCAGTGATGAGGGTTGGGGCGGGAATACGCAGTATTTT. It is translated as CATSDEGWGGNTQYF.

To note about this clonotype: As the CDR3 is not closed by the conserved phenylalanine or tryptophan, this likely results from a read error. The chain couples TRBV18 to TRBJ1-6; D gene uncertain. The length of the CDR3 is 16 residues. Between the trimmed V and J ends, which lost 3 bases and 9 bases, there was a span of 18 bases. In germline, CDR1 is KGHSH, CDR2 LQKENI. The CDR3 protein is CASSPPMSGGSSPLHL. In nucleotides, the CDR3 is TGTGCCAGCTCACCGCCGATGTCAGGAGGAAGTTCACCCCTCCACCTT.

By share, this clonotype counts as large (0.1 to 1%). CDR3 sequence reads: CASSGHPRGKAEAFF. CDR3 DNA: TGTGCCAGTAGCGGACATCCCAGGGGGAAGGCTGAAGCTTTCTTT. This chain joins TRBV19 and TRBJ1-1; 7 bases are shared with TRBD1. The CDR3 loop spans 15 amino acids. The ends lost 6 bases at V and 6 bases at J; junction bases unmatched: 13. CDR1 is LNHDA and CDR2 is SQIVND in the germline V gene (reference sequence).

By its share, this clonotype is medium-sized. For the CDR3, the DNA is TGTGCCTGGAGTCAGCAGGGAAACGAGCAGTACTTC. It codes for CAWSQQGNEQYF. V gene TRBV30 combines with J gene TRBJ2-7; D possibly corresponds to TRBD1 (5 bases). The V gene lost 2 bases and the J gene lost 5 bases, with 10 bases spanning the gap. The CDR3 covers 12 residues. Germline assignment: CDR1 GTSNPN and CDR2 SVGIG (reference sequence).

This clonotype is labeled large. The CDR3 DNA reads as TGTGCCAGCAGCGCCGGGACTAGTCGGAACAATGAGCAGTTCTTC. Protein sequence: CASSAGTSRNNEQFF. The gene calls are TRBV2 and TRBJ2-1; 8 positions match TRBD2. The V gene end was trimmed by 6 bases and the J gene end by 5 bases; junction bases not matched to a gene: 9. The CDR3 totals 15 residues. Germline V gives CDR1 SNHLY, CDR2 FYNNEI. The full variable domain, its missing parts supplied by reference TRBV2 and TRBJ2-1, is EPEVTQTPSHQVTQMGQEVILRCVPISNHLYFYWYRQILGQKVEFLVSFYNNEISEKSEIFDDQFSVERPDGSNFTLKIRSTKLEDSAMYFCASSAGTSRNNEQFFGPGTRLTVL.

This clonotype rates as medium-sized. The CDR3 here is CASTGGAASHEQYF. The CDR3 DNA sequence: TGTGCCAGCACTGGGGGGGCCGCGTCGCACGAGCAGTACTTC. V usage is TRBV6-6 and J usage is TRBJ2-7, with a possible D match to TRBD2 (7 bases). V lost 7 bases, J lost 5 bases, and 18 bases lay in between. The CDR3 extends over 14 amino acids. Germline-derived CDR1 and CDR2 are MNHNY and SVGAGI (reference sequence).

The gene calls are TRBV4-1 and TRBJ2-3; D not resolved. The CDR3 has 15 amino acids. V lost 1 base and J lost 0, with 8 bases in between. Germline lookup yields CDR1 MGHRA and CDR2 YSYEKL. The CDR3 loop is CASSQGSPSTDTQYF. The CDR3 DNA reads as TGCGCCAGCAGCCAAGGGTCCCCGAGCACAGATACGCAGTATTTT.

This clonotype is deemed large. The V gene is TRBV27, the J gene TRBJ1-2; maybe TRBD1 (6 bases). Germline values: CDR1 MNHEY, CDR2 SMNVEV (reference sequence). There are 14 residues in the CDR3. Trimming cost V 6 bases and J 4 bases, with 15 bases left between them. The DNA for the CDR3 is TGTGCCAGCAGCCTAGGTGGACAGACCTATGGCTACACCTTC. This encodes CASSLGGQTYGYTF.

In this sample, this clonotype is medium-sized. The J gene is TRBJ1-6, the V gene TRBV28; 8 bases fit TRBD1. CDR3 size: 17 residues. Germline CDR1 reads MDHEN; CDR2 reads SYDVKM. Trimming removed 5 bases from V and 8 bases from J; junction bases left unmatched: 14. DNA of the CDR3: TGTGCCAGCAGTACATTCCAGGGGGCGGCGCAGGATTCACCCCTCCACTTT. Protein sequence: CASSTFQGAAQDSPLHF.

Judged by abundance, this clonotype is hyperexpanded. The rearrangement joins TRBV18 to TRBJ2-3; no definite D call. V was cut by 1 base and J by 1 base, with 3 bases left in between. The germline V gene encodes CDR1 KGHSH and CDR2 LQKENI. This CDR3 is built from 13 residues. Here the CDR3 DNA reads TGTGCCAGCTCACCACTAGGCACAGATACGCAGTATTTT. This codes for CASSPLGTDTQYF.

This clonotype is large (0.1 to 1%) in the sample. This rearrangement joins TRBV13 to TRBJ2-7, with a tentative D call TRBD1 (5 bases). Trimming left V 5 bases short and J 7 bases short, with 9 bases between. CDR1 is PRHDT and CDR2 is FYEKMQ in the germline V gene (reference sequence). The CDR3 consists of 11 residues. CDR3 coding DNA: TGTGCCAGCAGCCTACACAGGGAGCAGTACTTC. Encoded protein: CASSLHREQYF.

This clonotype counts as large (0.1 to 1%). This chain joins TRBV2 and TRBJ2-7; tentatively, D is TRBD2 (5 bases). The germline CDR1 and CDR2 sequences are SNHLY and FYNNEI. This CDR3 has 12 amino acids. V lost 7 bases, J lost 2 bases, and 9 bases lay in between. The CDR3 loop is CASKGVAYEQYF. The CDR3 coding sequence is TGTGCCAGCAAGGGAGTCGCCTACGAGCAGTACTTC.

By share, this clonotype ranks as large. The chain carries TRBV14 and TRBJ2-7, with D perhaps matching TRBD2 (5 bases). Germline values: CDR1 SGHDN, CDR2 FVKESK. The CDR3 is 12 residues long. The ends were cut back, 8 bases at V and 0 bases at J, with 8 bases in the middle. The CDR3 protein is CASGETSYEQYF. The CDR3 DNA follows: TGTGCCAGCGGGGAGACCTCCTACGAGCAGTACTTC.

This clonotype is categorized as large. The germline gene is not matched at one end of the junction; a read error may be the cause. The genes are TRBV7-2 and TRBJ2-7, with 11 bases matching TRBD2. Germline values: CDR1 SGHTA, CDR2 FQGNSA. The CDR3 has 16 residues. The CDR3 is CASSPLAGGPSYEQCF. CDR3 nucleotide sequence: TGTGCCAGCAGCCCTTTAGCGGGAGGGCCTTCCTACGAGCAGTGCTTC.

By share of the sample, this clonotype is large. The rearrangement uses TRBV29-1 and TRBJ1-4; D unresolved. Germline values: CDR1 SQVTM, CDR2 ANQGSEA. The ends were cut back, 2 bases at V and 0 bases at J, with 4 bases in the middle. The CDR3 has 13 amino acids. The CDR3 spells CSVEYATNEKLFF. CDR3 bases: TGCAGCGTTGAATACGCAACTAATGAAAAACTGTTTTTT.

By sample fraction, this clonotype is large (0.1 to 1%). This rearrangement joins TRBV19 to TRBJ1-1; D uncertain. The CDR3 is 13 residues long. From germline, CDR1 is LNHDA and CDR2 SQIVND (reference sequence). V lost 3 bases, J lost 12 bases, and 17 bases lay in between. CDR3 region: CASSIGEIGSTFF. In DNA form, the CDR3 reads TGTGCCAGTAGTATCGGGGAGATAGGGAGCACTTTCTTT.